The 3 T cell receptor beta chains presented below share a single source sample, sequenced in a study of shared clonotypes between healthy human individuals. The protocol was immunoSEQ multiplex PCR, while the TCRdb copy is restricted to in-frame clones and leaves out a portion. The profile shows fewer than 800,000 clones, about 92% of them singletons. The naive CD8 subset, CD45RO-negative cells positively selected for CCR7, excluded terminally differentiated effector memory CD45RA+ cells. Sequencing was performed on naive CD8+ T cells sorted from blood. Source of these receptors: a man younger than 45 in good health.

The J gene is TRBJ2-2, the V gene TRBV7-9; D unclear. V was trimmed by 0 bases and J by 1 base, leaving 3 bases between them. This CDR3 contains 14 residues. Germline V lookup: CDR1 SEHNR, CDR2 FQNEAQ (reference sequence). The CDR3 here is CASSLAQNTGELFF. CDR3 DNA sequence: TGTGCCAGCAGCTTAGCGCAGAACACCGGGGAGCTGTTTTTT.

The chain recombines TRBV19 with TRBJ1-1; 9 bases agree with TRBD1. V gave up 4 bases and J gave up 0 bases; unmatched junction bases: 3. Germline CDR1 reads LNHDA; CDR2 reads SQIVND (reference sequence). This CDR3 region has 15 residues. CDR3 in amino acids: CASSTWTGVNTEAFF. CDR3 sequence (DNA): TGTGCCAGTAGTACGTGGACAGGGGTGAACACTGAAGCTTTCTTT. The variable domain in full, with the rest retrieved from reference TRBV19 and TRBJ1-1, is DGGITQSPKYLFRKEGQNVTLSCEQNLNHDAMYWYRQDPGQGLRLIYYSQIVNDFQKGDIAEGYSVSREKKESFPLTVTSAQKNPTAFYLCASSTWTGVNTEAFFGQGTRLTVV.

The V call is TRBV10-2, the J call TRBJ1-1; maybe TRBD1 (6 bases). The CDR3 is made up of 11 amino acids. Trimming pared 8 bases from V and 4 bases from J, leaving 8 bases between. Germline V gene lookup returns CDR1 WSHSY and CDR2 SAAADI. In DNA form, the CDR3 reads TGCGCCAGCGAAGGGGGCACTGAAGCTTTCTTT. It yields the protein CASEGGTEAFF.